The 27 T cell receptor beta chains in this list originate from one sample, sequenced in a study of shared clonotypes between healthy human individuals. The repertoire was sequenced with immunoSEQ multiplex PCR; TCRdb's copy has only in-frame clones and lacks some. Found here are over 850,000 clones, around 78% of them singletons; the top ten hold roughly 0.62%. The sequencing input was memory CD4+ T cells from PBMCs. Documented subset: CD45RA-negative fraction. These receptors came from a man aged 18 to 29 in good health. Some clones in this sample may be carry-over from other donors' samples.

The chain joins TRBV6-1 to TRBJ1-1; 9 nucleotides match TRBD1. This CDR3 has 18 amino acids. Germline CDR1 reads MNHNS; CDR2 reads SASEGT. With 3 bases clipped from V and 3 bases from J, the junction kept 14 bases outside the gene matches. The CDR3 spells CASSEGWGTGGYDTEAFF. CDR3 DNA sequence: TGTGCCAGCAGTGAGGGGTGGGGTACAGGGGGCTACGACACTGAAGCTTTCTTT.

This clone is a singleton in its sample. The chain combines TRBV28 with TRBJ1-2, with 8 bases identical to TRBD1. Germline V gives CDR1 MDHEN, CDR2 SYDVKM. J gave up 6 bases and V 5 bases, and 14 bases lay outside the gene matches. The CDR3 extends over 16 amino acids. CDR3 nucleotide sequence: TGTGCCAGCAGTCCAAGACAGGGGATCGGGCCCGATGGCTACACCTTC. Amino acids: CASSPRQGIGPDGYTF.

CDR3 coding DNA: TGTGCCAGCAGTACCAGCCAGCGGGAGATAACCTACGAGCAGTACTTC. Protein sequence: CASSTSQREITYEQYF. The genes are TRBV27 and TRBJ2-7; the match to TRBD2 covers 8 bases. The CDR3 contains 16 residues. From germline, CDR1 is MNHEY and CDR2 SMNVEV (reference sequence). V trimming: 5 bases; J trimming: 2 bases; junction bases outside the gene matches: 11.

The table lists this clone with a few counts. The V and J genes are TRBV28 and TRBJ1-1; no definite D call. Germline-derived CDR1 and CDR2 are MDHEN and SYDVKM. The CDR3 is made up of 14 amino acids. Trimming shortened V by 7 bases and J by 3 bases, and 15 bases separated the two germline ends. CDR3 coding DNA: TGTGCCAGCATGGGCAGTCCCCTTTACACTGAAGCTTTCTTT. Amino acid sequence: CASMGSPLYTEAFF.

The chain couples TRBV5-6 to TRBJ1-3, with no clear D. CDR1 and CDR2 (germline): SGHDT, YYEEEE. Trimming pared 3 bases from V and 1 base from J, leaving 8 bases between. The CDR3 sequence is 14 residues long. The CDR3 reads CASSSFSSGNTIYF. The CDR3 DNA follows: TGTGCCAGCAGCTCGTTTAGTTCTGGAAACACCATATATTTT. Filled out from reference TRBV5-6 and TRBJ1-3, the complete variable domain reads DAGVTQSPTHLIKTRGQQVTLRCSPKSGHDTVSWYQQALGQGPQFIFQYYEEEERQRGNFPDRFSGHQFPNYSSELNVNALLLGDSALYLCASSSFSSGNTIYFGEGSWLTVV.

This clone was counted only a few times. The chain joins TRBV7-2 to TRBJ2-3, with D perhaps matching TRBD1 (6 bases). Germline values: CDR1 SGHTA, CDR2 FQGNSA. The length of the CDR3 is 15 residues. With 8 bases removed from V and 2 bases from J, the gap between germline ends came to 17 bases. As DNA, the CDR3 is TGTGCCAGCTGCCAGGACGGACAGAACACAGATACGCAGTATTTT. Amino acid sequence: CASCQDGQNTDTQYF.

This chain uses TRBV29-1 with TRBJ2-7, with 10 bases lining up with TRBD1. The germline V gene encodes CDR1 SQVTM and CDR2 ANQGSEA. CDR3 length: 12 residues. V lost 6 bases to trimming and J lost 6 bases; unmatched junction nucleotides: 5. The CDR3 region has the DNA TGCAGCGTCGCCGGGACAGGGGCCGAGCAGTACTTC. It encodes CSVAGTGAEQYF.

This chain links TRBV5-1 with TRBJ1-1, with D uncertain. The V end was cut by 4 bases, the J end by 0 bases, with 7 bases between. Germline V gene sequence: CDR1 SGHRS, CDR2 YFSETQ. The CDR3 has 13 residues. The CDR3, as DNA: TGCGCCAGCAGCCCCGCGATGAACACTGAAGCTTTCTTT. This sequence encodes CASSPAMNTEAFF.

The chain combines TRBV7-2 with TRBJ1-2; 10 nucleotides align to TRBD1. This CDR3 is built from 15 residues. From germline, CDR1 is SGHTA and CDR2 FQGNSA. Germline trimming cut 5 bases from V and 7 bases from J; bases unmatched to any gene: 10. As DNA, the CDR3 is TGTGCCAGCAGCCCGTACCGACAGGGGGCGGGTGGCTACACCTTC. Protein: CASSPYRQGAGGYTF.

This clone was detected many times. This chain connects TRBV5-6 to TRBJ2-1; no clear D. Germline V lookup: CDR1 SGHDT, CDR2 YYEEEE. V was trimmed by 1 base and J by 4 bases, leaving 12 bases between them. This CDR3 comprises 15 residues. Here the CDR3 reads CASSLTPTGYNEQFF. As DNA, the CDR3 is TGTGCCAGCAGCTTGACCCCCACGGGTTACAATGAGCAGTTCTTC.

This chain connects TRBV6-1 to TRBJ2-5; either TRBD1 or TRBD2 may supply D (5 bases each). The V and J ends lost 5 bases and 6 bases respectively, with 13 bases between them. The CDR3 is 13 amino acids. The germline V gene has CDR1 MNHNS and CDR2 SASEGT. The CDR3 nucleotides are TGTGCCAGCAGTCTTGGGACCGGGAAGACCCAGTACTTC. This codes for CASSLGTGKTQYF.

The chain couples TRBV4-2 to TRBJ2-1, with a weak D call TRBD2 (5 bases). The CDR3 has 14 amino acids. The V gene lost 0 bases and the J gene lost 12 bases, with 15 bases spanning the gap. Per the germline V gene, CDR1 is LGHNA and CDR2 is YNFKEQ. CDR3 in DNA: TGTGCCAGCAGCCAAGATATGACTATCGGACGGCAGTTCTTC. Translation gives CASSQDMTIGRQFF.

V and J are TRBV7-3 and TRBJ2-5, with TRBD1 identical over 7 bases. Looked up from germline, CDR1 is SGHTA and CDR2 is FQGTGA. CDR3 length equals 15 residues. The trim removed 5 bases at V and 2 bases at J, leaving 8 bases unmatched. The CDR3 DNA reads TGTGCCAGCAGCCCTGGACAGGTGGAACAAGAGACCCAGTACTTC. Amino acids: CASSPGQVEQETQYF.

This clone was counted a single time. V is TRBV5-4 and J is TRBJ2-5; D not resolved. Germline CDR1 and CDR2: SGHNT and YYREEE (reference sequence). The length of the CDR3 is 14 residues. V dropped 2 bases and J dropped 4 bases, with 12 bases sitting between them. CDR3 protein: CASSLSRRRETQYF. The DNA of the CDR3 is TGTGCCAGCAGCTTATCCAGGCGCCGAGAGACCCAGTACTTC.

The chain couples TRBV14 to TRBJ2-7; D is unclear. This CDR3 is built from 11 residues. V lost 4 bases and J lost 2, with 3 bases in between. Germline CDR1 reads SGHDN; CDR2 reads FVKESK. The CDR3 protein is CASSLAYEQYF. CDR3 bases: TGTGCCAGCAGCCTCGCCTACGAGCAGTACTTC.

The genes are TRBV30 and TRBJ1-5; D is possibly TRBD1 (6 bases). The germline V gene has CDR1 GTSNPN and CDR2 SVGIG (reference sequence). CDR3 length equals 14 residues. V gave up 5 bases and J gave up 6 bases, with 17 bases separating them. This CDR3 reads CAWAVEGGGQPQHF. CDR3 nucleotide sequence: TGTGCCTGGGCTGTAGAAGGGGGAGGTCAGCCCCAGCATTTT.

The chain employs TRBV19 and TRBJ1-5; tentatively, D is TRBD1 (5 bases). Germline V gene lookup returns CDR1 LNHDA and CDR2 SQIVND (reference sequence). Trimming took 3 bases from V and 0 from J, leaving 12 bases between them. CDR3 length equals 16 residues. The CDR3: CASSITGGYSNQPQHF. The CDR3 nucleotides are TGTGCCAGTAGTATTACAGGAGGCTATAGCAATCAGCCCCAGCATTTT.

The chain employs TRBV15 and TRBJ1-1, with D possibly matching TRBD1 (5 bases). Germline CDR1 is LNHNV and CDR2 is YYDKDF (reference sequence). The CDR3 sequence is 20 residues long. Deletions cut 0 bases from V and 9 bases from J, with 32 bases between. The CDR3 DNA reads as TGTGCCACCAGCAGAGATTTTGCCCATTTATCGTTGGGACCCATTATACAAGCTTTCTTT. Protein product: CATSRDFAHLSLGPIIQAFF. The variable domain in full, with the rest retrieved from reference TRBV15 and TRBJ1-1, is DAMVIQNPRYQVTQFGKPVTLSCSQTLNHNVMYWYQQKSSQAPKLLFHYYDKDFNNEADTPDNFQSRRPNTSFCFLDIRSPGLGDTAMYLCATSRDFAHLSLGPIIQAFFGQGTRLTVV.

This clone was observed a single time. V usage is TRBV9 and J usage is TRBJ2-2; TRBD2 matches at 10 bases. V shed 6 bases, J shed 5 bases, and the junction held 7 bases outside the gene matches. The germline V gene encodes CDR1 SGDLS and CDR2 YYNGEE. The CDR3 runs to 15 residues. The CDR3 loop reads CASNLAGESTGELFF. For the CDR3, the DNA is TGTGCCAGCAATCTAGCGGGAGAATCTACCGGGGAGCTGTTTTTT.

The chain recombines TRBV13 with TRBJ2-3; D perhaps matches TRBD2 (6 bases). The V end was cut by 2 bases, the J end by 1 base, with 16 bases between. Germline V gene sequence: CDR1 PRHDT, CDR2 FYEKMQ (reference sequence). The CDR3 is 17 amino acids. The CDR3 region has the DNA TGTGCCAGCAGCTTAAGGCTCGGGGGTCCGGGCACAGATACGCAGTATTTT. It translates to CASSLRLGGPGTDTQYF. The full variable domain, in which reference TRBV13 and TRBJ2-3 provide the parts outside the CDR3, is AAGVIQSPRHLIKEKRETATLKCYPIPRHDTVYWYQQGPGQDPQFLISFYEKMQSDKGSIPDRFSAQQFSDYHSELNMSSLELGDSALYFCASSLRLGGPGTDTQYFGPGTRLTVL.

The V and J genes are TRBV18 and TRBJ2-6; 8 positions agree with TRBD1. V lost 8 bases to trimming and J lost 1 base; unmatched junction nucleotides: 7. CDR3 length: 16 residues. Per the germline V gene, CDR1 is KGHSH and CDR2 is LQKENI. The CDR3 spells CASPQGDQSGANVLTF. In DNA form, the CDR3 reads TGTGCCAGCCCACAGGGGGACCAGTCTGGGGCCAACGTCCTGACTTTC.

The chain carries TRBV27 and TRBJ2-7; D possibly uses TRBD1 or TRBD2 (6 bases each). The CDR3 sequence is 14 residues long. Germline CDR1 and CDR2: MNHEY and SMNVEV (reference sequence). Between the trimmed V and J ends, which lost 5 bases and 2 bases, there was a span of 13 bases. The CDR3 sequence: CASSPRGTTYEQYF. In DNA form, the CDR3 reads TGTGCCAGCAGTCCCCGGGGGACAACCTACGAGCAGTACTTC.

The chain carries TRBV20-1 and TRBJ2-1; no definite D call. Trimming stripped 7 bases from V and 8 bases from J, with 3 bases between. Germline CDR1 and CDR2: DFQATT and SNEGSKA (reference sequence). The CDR3 runs to 8 residues. The CDR3, as DNA: TGCAGTGTGCATGAGCAGTTCTTC. This encodes CSVHEQFF.

The rearrangement uses TRBV5-4 and TRBJ2-2; D unclear. V was shortened by 0 bases and J by 7 bases, with 10 bases between the two germline ends. Germline V gives CDR1 SGHNT, CDR2 YYREEE (reference sequence). The length of the CDR3 is 14 residues. The CDR3 DNA is TGTGCCAGCAGCTTGGAGTCTTTAGGCGGGGAGCTGTTTTTT. Residues: CASSLESLGGELFF.

The rearrangement uses TRBV9 and TRBJ2-7, with D hard to call. CDR1 and CDR2 (germline): SGDLS, YYNGEE. Trimming shortened V by 0 bases and J by 1 base, and 11 bases separated the two germline ends. The CDR3 sequence is 15 residues long. Here the CDR3 reads CASSVGQVGSYEQYF. DNA for the CDR3: TGTGCCAGCAGCGTAGGCCAGGTGGGGTCCTACGAGCAGTACTTC.

V gene TRBV7-3 combines with J gene TRBJ2-7, with 8 bases that match TRBD2. With 5 bases clipped from V and 2 bases from J, the junction kept 5 bases outside the gene matches. The CDR3 sequence is 14 residues long. From germline, CDR1 is SGHTA and CDR2 FQGTGA. Here the CDR3 DNA reads TGTGCCAGCAGCCAAAGCGGGGGACCCTACGAGCAGTACTTC. Translated: CASSQSGGPYEQYF.

The chain uses TRBV28 and TRBJ2-5; D is uncertain. Germline CDR1 MDHEN, CDR2 SYDVKM. This CDR3 spans 11 amino acids. CDR3 residues: CAAAREETQYF. The CDR3 region has the DNA TGTGCAGCAGCCCGCGAAGAGACCCAGTACTTC. The full variable domain, rest sourced from reference TRBV28 and TRBJ2-5, is DVKVTQSSRYLVKRTGEKVFLECVQDMDHENMFWYRQDPGLGLRLIYFSYDVKMKEKGDIPEGYSVSREKKERFSLILESASTNQTSMYLCAAAREETQYFGPGTRLLVL.